Sequencing of this T cell receptor (beta chain) was carried out in a study of Ad26.COV2.S vaccination and SARS-CoV-2 variants. The data were produced by immunoSEQ multiplex PCR, yet TCRdb's version contains in-frame clones alone and is incomplete. The sample includes about 350,000 clones, about 85% of them seen just once. Treatment of the sample: about 20 received Ad26.COV2.S at low or high dose, single or two shots; roughly five received placebo; per-sample allocation not given. Samples were taken on day 63 after the first vaccine or placebo injection. Per germline, CDR1 KGHSH and CDR2 LQKENI. V was cut by 3 bases and J by 5 bases, with 10 bases left in between. The CDR3 spans 13 residues.

The chain joins TRBV18 to TRBJ2-5; possibly TRBD1 or TRBD2 for D (5 bases each). The source is a person aged 18 to 59 who received the Ad26.COV2.S COVID-19 vaccine or a placebo. Sequences were derived from peripheral blood, sampled in a trial of Ad26.COV2.S vaccine versus placebo. The CDR3 region has the DNA TGTGCCAGCTCACCGGGACCAGGGGAGACCCAGTACTTC. Translated: CASSPGPGETQYF.